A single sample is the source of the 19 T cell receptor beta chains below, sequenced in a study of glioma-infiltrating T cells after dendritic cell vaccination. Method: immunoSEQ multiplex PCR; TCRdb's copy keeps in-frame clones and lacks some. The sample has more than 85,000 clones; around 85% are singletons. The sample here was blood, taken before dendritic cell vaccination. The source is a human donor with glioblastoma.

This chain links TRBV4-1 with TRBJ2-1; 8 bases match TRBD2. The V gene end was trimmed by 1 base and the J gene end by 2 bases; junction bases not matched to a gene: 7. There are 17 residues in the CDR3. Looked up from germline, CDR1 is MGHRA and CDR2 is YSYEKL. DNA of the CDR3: TGCGCCAGCAGCCAAGCTGGACTAGCACGGGCCTACAATGAGCAGTTCTTC. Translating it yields CASSQAGLARAYNEQFF.

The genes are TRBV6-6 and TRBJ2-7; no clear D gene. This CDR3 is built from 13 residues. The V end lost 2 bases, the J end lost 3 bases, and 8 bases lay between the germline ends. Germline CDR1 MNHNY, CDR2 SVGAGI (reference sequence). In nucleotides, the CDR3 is TGTGCCAGCAGTTACCCCGGCGGCTACGAGCAGTACTTC. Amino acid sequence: CASSYPGGYEQYF.

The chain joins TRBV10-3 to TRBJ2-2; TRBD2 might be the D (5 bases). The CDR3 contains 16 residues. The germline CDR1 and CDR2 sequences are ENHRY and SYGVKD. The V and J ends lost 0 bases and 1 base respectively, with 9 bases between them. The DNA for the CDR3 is TGTGCCATCAGTGAGTCGAGGGCGGTGAACACCGGGGAGCTGTTTTTT. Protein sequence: CAISESRAVNTGELFF.

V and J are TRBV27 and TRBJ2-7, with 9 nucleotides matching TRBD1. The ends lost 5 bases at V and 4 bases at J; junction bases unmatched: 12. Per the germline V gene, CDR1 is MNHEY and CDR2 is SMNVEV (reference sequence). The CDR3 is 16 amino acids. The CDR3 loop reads CASSLITGQGRYEQYF. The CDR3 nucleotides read TGTGCCAGCAGTCTCATAACAGGACAGGGGCGGTACGAGCAGTACTTC.

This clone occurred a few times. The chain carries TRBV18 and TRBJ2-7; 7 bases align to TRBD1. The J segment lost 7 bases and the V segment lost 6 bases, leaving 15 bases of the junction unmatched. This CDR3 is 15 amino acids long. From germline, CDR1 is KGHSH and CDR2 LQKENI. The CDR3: CASSQNRGVLGEQYF. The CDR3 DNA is TGTGCCAGCTCCCAAAACAGGGGCGTCCTAGGGGAGCAGTACTTC.

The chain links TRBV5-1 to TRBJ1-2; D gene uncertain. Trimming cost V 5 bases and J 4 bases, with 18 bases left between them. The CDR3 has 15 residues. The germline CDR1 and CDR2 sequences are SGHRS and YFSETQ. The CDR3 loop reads CASRLIRWIGYGYTF. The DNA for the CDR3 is TGCGCCAGCAGGCTGATCAGGTGGATTGGCTATGGCTACACCTTC.

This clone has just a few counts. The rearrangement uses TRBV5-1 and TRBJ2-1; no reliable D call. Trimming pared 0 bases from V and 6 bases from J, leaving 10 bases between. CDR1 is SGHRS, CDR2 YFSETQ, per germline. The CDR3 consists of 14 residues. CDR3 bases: TGCGCCAGCAGCTTGGGTACAGCCCCCAATGAGCAGTTCTTC. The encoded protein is CASSLGTAPNEQFF.

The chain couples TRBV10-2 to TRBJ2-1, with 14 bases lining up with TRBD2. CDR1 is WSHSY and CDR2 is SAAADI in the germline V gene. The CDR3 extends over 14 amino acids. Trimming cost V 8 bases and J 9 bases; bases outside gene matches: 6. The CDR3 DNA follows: TGCGCCAGCTGGGGACTAGCGGGAGATTTTGAGCAGTTCTTC. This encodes CASWGLAGDFEQFF.

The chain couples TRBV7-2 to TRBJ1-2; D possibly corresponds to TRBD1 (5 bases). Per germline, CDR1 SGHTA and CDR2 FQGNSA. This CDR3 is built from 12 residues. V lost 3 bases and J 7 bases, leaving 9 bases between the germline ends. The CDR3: CASSFDSSGYTF. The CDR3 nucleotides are TGTGCCAGCAGCTTCGACAGTTCTGGCTACACCTTC.

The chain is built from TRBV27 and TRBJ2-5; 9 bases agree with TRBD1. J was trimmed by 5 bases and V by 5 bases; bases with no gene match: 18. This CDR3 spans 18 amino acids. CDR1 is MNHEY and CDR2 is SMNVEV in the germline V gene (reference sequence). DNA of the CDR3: TGTGCCAGCAGTCGTCGACAGGGGGGGAGTATTAATTTGGAGACCCAGTACTTC. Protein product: CASSRRQGGSINLETQYF.

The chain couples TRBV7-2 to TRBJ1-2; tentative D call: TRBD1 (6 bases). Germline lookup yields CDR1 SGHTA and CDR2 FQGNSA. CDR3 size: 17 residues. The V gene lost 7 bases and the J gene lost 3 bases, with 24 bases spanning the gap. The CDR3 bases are TGTGCCAGCATCCTCGGACAGTCCAACCCTCTAGACTATGGCTACACCTTC. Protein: CASILGQSNPLDYGYTF.

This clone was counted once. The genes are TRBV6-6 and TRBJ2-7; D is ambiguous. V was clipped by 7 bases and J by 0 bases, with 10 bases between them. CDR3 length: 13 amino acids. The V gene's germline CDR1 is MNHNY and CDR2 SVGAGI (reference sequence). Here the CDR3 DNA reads TGTGCCAGCAACCTTTACAGCTCCTACGAGCAGTACTTC. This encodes CASNLYSSYEQYF.

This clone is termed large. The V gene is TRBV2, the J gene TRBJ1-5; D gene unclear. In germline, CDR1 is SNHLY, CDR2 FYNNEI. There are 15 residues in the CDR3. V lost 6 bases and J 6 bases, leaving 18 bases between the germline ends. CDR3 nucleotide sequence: TGTGCCAGCAGGGTCTGGGATGAGGGTCGTCAGCCCCAGCATTTT. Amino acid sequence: CASRVWDEGRQPQHF. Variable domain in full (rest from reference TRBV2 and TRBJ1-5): EPEVTQTPSHQVTQMGQEVILRCVPISNHLYFYWYRQILGQKVEFLVSFYNNEISEKSEIFDDQFSVERPDGSNFTLKIRSTKLEDSAMYFCASRVWDEGRQPQHFGDGTRLSIL.

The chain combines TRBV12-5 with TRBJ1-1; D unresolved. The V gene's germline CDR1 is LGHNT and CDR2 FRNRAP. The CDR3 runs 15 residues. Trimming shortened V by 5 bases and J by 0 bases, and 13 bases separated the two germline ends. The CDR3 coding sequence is TGTGCTAGTGGTCCCCCTAGAGGAATGAACACTGAAGCTTTCTTT. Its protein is CASGPPRGMNTEAFF.

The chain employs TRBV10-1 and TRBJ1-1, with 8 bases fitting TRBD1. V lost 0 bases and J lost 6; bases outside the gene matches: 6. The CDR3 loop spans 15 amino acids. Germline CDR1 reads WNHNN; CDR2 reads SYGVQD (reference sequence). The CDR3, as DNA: TGCGCCAGCAGTGAGTCACCCGGACAGGGCTCTGAAGCTTTCTTT. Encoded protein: CASSESPGQGSEAFF.

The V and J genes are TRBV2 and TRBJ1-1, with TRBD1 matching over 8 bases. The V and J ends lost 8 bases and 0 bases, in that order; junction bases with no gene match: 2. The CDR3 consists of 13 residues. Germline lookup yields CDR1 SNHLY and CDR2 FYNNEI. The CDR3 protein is CASRGQVNTEAFF. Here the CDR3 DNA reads TGTGCCAGCCGGGGACAGGTGAACACTGAAGCTTTCTTT.

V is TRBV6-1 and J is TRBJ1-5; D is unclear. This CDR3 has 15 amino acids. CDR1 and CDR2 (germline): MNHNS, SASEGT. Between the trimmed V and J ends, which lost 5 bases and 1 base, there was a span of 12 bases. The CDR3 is CASSWARASNQPQHF. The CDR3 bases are TGTGCCAGCAGTTGGGCGAGAGCAAGCAATCAGCCCCAGCATTTT.

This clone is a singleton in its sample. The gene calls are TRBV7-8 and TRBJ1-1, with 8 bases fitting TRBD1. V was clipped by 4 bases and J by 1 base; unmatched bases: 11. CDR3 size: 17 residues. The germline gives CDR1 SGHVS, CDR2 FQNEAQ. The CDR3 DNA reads TGTGCCAGCAGCTCCGGGACAGGTAGGAGTAAGAACACTGAAGCTTTCTTT. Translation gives CASSSGTGRSKNTEAFF.

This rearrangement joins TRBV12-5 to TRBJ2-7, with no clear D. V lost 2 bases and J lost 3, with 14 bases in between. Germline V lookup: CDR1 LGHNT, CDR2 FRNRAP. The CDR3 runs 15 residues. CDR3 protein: CASGLISIYGYEQYF. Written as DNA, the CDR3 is TGTGCTAGTGGTTTGATTAGCATCTATGGCTACGAGCAGTACTTC.